The T cell receptor beta chain under discussion was sequenced for a study of CD8+CD57+ T cells in acquired aplastic anemia. Study-level background: The DNA of sorted CD4+ and CD8+ cells averaged 3.2 ug.

Regarding this clonotype: Its antigen is not known.

Study-level points and caveats: There were some 27 CD8+ CDR3 sequences that occurred in both patients and controls.

Profiles of TCR beta VDJ and CDR3 were generated from a genomic DNA template. TCRdb analysed the reads with MiXCR anew, one entry per CDR3 protein. Of hundreds of thousands of distinct CDR3 sequences in the sample, around 33% were seen once. Patients picked for sequencing had shown CD8+CD57+ cell expansion detected by flow cytometry. Acquired aplastic anemia of severe grade affected all patients. Patients were untreated when blood was sampled. The CDR3 loop spans 11 amino acids. The germline V gene encodes CDR1 SNHLY and CDR2 FYNNEI. V was pared by 5 bases and J by 12 bases, with 13 bases between. J is TRBJ1-2 and V is TRBV2, with D unclear. The receptor comes from a human donor with aplastic anemia. Specimen: sorted CD4+, CD8+, or CD8+CD57+ T cells (not recorded which) from PBMCs. The CDR3 loop is CASSWTAGNTF. The CDR3 DNA reads as TGTGCCAGCAGTTGGACGGCTGGAAACACCTTC.